A selection of T cell receptor beta chains follows, all from one sample in a study of T cell responses to AZD1222 COVID-19 vaccine. The protocol was immunoSEQ multiplex PCR, while the TCRdb copy is restricted to in-frame clones and leaves out a portion. The sample gives some 150,000 clones, 86% of which show up once; 5.1% is in the top ten. The source material was peripheral blood, sampled 28 days after the second AZD1222 dose. The receptors derive from an adult who received the AZD1222 COVID-19 vaccine. CDR3s include the opening cysteine and the closing phenylalanine or tryptophan. D genes are given only for firm matches. Only part of the rows carry a size: once, few, many, or a class if the clone is expanded.

clone_size	j_call	d_call	v_call	cdr3_aa	cdr3_nt
NA	TRBJ1-2	NA	TRBV28	CASRPPKQTHGYTF	TGTGCCAGCAGACCTCCGAAACAAACGCATGGCTACACCTTC
NA	TRBJ2-7	NA	TRBV9	CASSPNSAYEQYF	TGTGCCAGCAGCCCCAACTCAGCCTACGAGCAGTACTTC
NA	TRBJ2-7	NA	TRBV5-4	CASSLRDNYEQYF	TGTGCCAGCAGCTTGCGGGACAACTACGAGCAGTACTTC
NA	TRBJ2-5	TRBD1	TRBV27	CASRGSPGGIIWETQYF	TGTGCCAGCAGGGGGTCACCAGGGGGAATAATATGGGAGACCCAGTACTTC
NA	TRBJ2-7	NA	TRBV27	CASSFKLSGSAIGYEQYF	TGTGCCAGCAGTTTCAAGCTCTCGGGGTCGGCGATTGGATACGAGCAGTACTTC
NA	TRBJ2-7	TRBD2	TRBV5-1	CASSPSGEVYEQYF	TGCGCCAGCAGCCCCAGCGGGGAGGTTTACGAGCAGTACTTC
NA	TRBJ2-7	NA	TRBV15	CAASMGEFYEQYF	TGTGCCGCCAGCATGGGGGAGTTCTACGAGCAGTACTTC
NA	TRBJ1-2	NA	TRBV30	CARLAGLGYTF	TGTGCCCGTTTGGCCGGCCTGGGCTACACCTTC
NA	TRBJ2-5	NA	TRBV7-8	CASSLALGSKTQYF	TGTGCCAGCAGCTTAGCGCTGGGCAGTAAGACCCAGTACTTC
NA	TRBJ2-7	NA	TRBV19	CASTLDRTTYEQYF	TGTGCCAGTACCCTCGACAGGACTACCTACGAGCAGTACTTC
NA	TRBJ2-7	NA	TRBV20-1	CSAPDNYEQYF	TGCAGTGCTCCAGACAACTACGAGCAGTACTTC
NA	TRBJ2-5	NA	TRBV2	CASSLSGLQETQYF	TGTGCCAGCAGCCTCTCTGGACTACAAGAGACCCAGTACTTC
NA	TRBJ1-6	NA	TRBV30	CAWSVQGEYRNSPLHF	TGTGCCTGGAGTGTACAGGGAGAATATAGGAATTCACCCCTCCACTTT
medium-sized	TRBJ1-5	TRBD1	TRBV27	CASTLTGGGNQPQHF	TGTGCCAGCACCTTGACAGGGGGCGGGAATCAGCCCCAGCATTTT
NA	TRBJ2-7	TRBD1	TRBV28	CASSEGATPYEQYF	TGTGCCAGCAGTGAGGGGGCTACCCCCTACGAGCAGTACTTC
NA	TRBJ2-5	TRBD1	TRBV27	CASRRFGTAETQYF	TGTGCCAGCAGGAGGTTTGGGACAGCGGAGACCCAGTACTTC
NA	TRBJ2-1	NA	TRBV5-8	CASSLEGEVYNEQFF	TGTGCCAGCAGCTTGGAGGGGGAGGTCTACAATGAGCAGTTCTTC
few	TRBJ1-1	NA	TRBV9	CASSVQGTNTEAFF	TGTGCCAGCAGCGTACAGGGGACCAACACTGAAGCTTTCTTT
NA	TRBJ2-4	NA	TRBV19	CASSIPTEKNIQYF	TGTGCCAGTAGTATCCCGACAGAGAAAAACATTCAGTACTTC
NA	TRBJ1-5	TRBD1	TRBV19	CASRDRGFSNQPQHF	TGTGCCAGTAGGGACAGGGGGTTTTCTAATCAGCCCCAGCATTTT
NA	TRBJ2-3	NA	TRBV18	CASSPPVSGGTDTQYF	TGTGCCAGCTCACCACCCGTAAGCGGAGGCACAGATACGCAGTATTTT
NA	TRBJ1-5	NA	TRBV9	CASSVGEDQPQHF	TGTGCCAGCAGCGTGGGGGAAGATCAGCCCCAGCATTTT
NA	TRBJ1-3	NA	TRBV28	CASRAQGVNTIYF	TGTGCCAGCAGGGCACAGGGTGTAAACACCATATATTTT
NA	TRBJ1-3	NA	TRBV5-5	CASSSIQGGGNTIYF	TGTGCCAGCAGTTCGATACAGGGAGGCGGAAACACCATATATTTT
NA	TRBJ2-3	NA	TRBV29-1	CSVETPSKGRDTQYF	TGCAGCGTTGAAACGCCTAGTAAGGGCAGAGATACGCAGTATTTT
NA	TRBJ1-5	NA	TRBV29-1	CSVEAGLGQPQHF	TGCAGCGTTGAAGCCGGGTTGGGTCAGCCCCAGCATTTT
NA	TRBJ2-3	NA	TRBV9	CASSVKEGGGSTDTQYF	TGTGCCAGCAGCGTAAAGGAGGGCGGGGGCAGCACAGATACGCAGTATTTT
NA	TRBJ1-2	NA	TRBV5-1	CASRLANYGYTF	TGCGCCAGCAGGCTCGCTAACTATGGCTACACCTTC
NA	TRBJ1-1	NA	TRBV7-2	CASSYDRDAFF	TGTGCCAGCAGCTACGACAGAGACGCTTTCTTT
few	TRBJ2-6	TRBD2	TRBV30	CAWKFAGGHSGANVLTF	TGTGCCTGGAAATTCGCGGGAGGGCACTCTGGGGCCAACGTCCTGACTTTC
NA	TRBJ2-3	TRBD1	TRBV7-9	CASSSRTGTDTQYF	TGTGCCAGCAGCTCTCGGACAGGTACAGATACGCAGTATTTT
NA	TRBJ2-3	NA	TRBV19	CASRWGSTDTQYF	TGTGCCAGTAGGTGGGGTAGCACAGATACGCAGTATTTT
NA	TRBJ2-1	TRBD1	TRBV29-1	CSVGQGGNEQFF	TGCAGCGTTGGACAGGGGGGCAATGAGCAGTTCTTC
NA	TRBJ1-2	NA	TRBV2	CASRQDYGYTF	TGTGCCAGCAGACAGGACTATGGCTACACCTTC
NA	TRBJ2-7	NA	TRBV4-1	CASSYQGYEQYF	TGCGCCAGCAGCTATCAGGGTTACGAGCAGTACTTC
NA	TRBJ2-7	NA	TRBV6-5	CASNPSLGLEQYF	TGTGCCAGCAACCCCTCGCTAGGGCTCGAGCAGTACTTC
NA	TRBJ2-3	NA	TRBV25-1	CASSASQGRGTDTQYF	TGTGCCAGCAGTGCCTCACAGGGAAGAGGGACAGATACGCAGTATTTT
NA	TRBJ1-5	NA	TRBV2	CASSSDSYSNQPQHF	TGTGCCAGCAGCTCGGACAGCTATAGCAATCAGCCCCAGCATTTT
NA	TRBJ2-7	NA	TRBV4-1	CASSQLWRATYEQYF	TGCGCCAGCAGCCAGCTTTGGCGCGCCACCTACGAGCAGTACTTC
NA	TRBJ1-6	NA	TRBV27	CATSDRSRNSPLHF	TGTGCCACCTCGGACAGATCGCGGAATTCACCCCTCCACTTT
NA	TRBJ1-1	NA	TRBV28	CASSLRVVGTEAFF	TGTGCCAGCAGCCTCAGGGTTGTAGGCACTGAAGCTTTCTTT